A single sample gave rise to the 26 T cell receptor beta chains below, sequenced in a study of Ad26.COV2.S vaccination and SARS-CoV-2 variants. Clones were sequenced by immunoSEQ multiplex PCR, and TCRdb holds only the in-frame ones, with some missing. This table has about 350,000 clones, about 91% appearing once. The specimen was peripheral blood, collected after recovery from COVID-19. These receptors originate from a human donor who had recovered from COVID-19.

The chain uses TRBV10-3 and TRBJ1-5; possible D gene TRBD1, 5 bases. Germline V gene sequence: CDR1 ENHRY, CDR2 SYGVKD. Trimming left V 10 bases short and J 0 bases short, with 22 bases between. The CDR3 runs to 17 residues. CDR3 coding DNA: TGTGCCACCGACAGCGAGTGGGGGTCGAATAGCAATCAGCCCCAGCATTTT. This sequence encodes CATDSEWGSNSNQPQHF.

The sample holds one count of this clone. The chain recombines TRBV12-3 or TRBV12-4 with TRBJ1-2, with D unclear. V was clipped by 5 bases and J by 8 bases, with 9 bases between them. This CDR3 comprises 11 residues. The CDR3 loop reads CASSLTGGYTF. Here the CDR3 DNA reads TGTGCCAGCAGTCTGACGGGAGGCTACACCTTC.

The chain employs TRBV7-9 and TRBJ2-5, with 7 bases fitting TRBD2. V shed 4 bases, J shed 5 bases, and the junction held 7 bases outside the gene matches. Germline-derived CDR1 and CDR2 are SEHNR and FQNEAQ (reference sequence). CDR3 size: 14 residues. For the CDR3, the DNA is TGTGCCAGCAGCTCAGCGGGACCCCCCGAGACCCAGTACTTC. Its translation: CASSSAGPPETQYF. The variable domain in full, with the rest retrieved from reference TRBV7-9 and TRBJ2-5, is DTGVSQNPRHKITKRGQNVTFRCDPISEHNRLYWYRQTLGQGPEFLTYFQNEAQLEKSRLLSDRFSAERPKGSFSTLEIQRTEQGDSAMYLCASSSAGPPETQYFGPGTRLLVL.

This sequence joins TRBV2 and TRBJ1-2; 8 bases are a match to TRBD1. Germline V CDR1 and CDR2: SNHLY, FYNNEI. The CDR3 totals 13 residues. V trimming: 4 bases; J trimming: 4 bases; junction bases outside the gene matches: 2. In DNA form, the CDR3 reads TGTGCCAGCAGTGGAGACAGGGGCTATGGCTACACCTTC. This gives the protein CASSGDRGYGYTF.

Only a few counts were recorded for this clone. This chain joins TRBV7-8 and TRBJ2-7, with 7 bases lining up with TRBD1. Per germline, CDR1 SGHVS and CDR2 FQNEAQ. This CDR3 contains 15 residues. J was trimmed by 0 bases and V by 3 bases; bases with no gene match: 5. CDR3 in DNA: TGTGCCAGCAGCTTGGGACAGCTACCCTCCTACGAGCAGTACTTC. Its protein is CASSLGQLPSYEQYF.

The J gene is TRBJ1-5, the V gene TRBV6-2 or TRBV6-3, with 7 bases identical to TRBD1. The V segment lost 6 bases and the J segment 6 bases; nucleotides outside the gene matches: 11. Per germline, CDR1 MNHEY and CDR2 SVGEGT. The CDR3 is 15 residues long. This CDR3 is CASSLGLRGRQPQHF. CDR3 DNA: TGTGCCAGCAGCCTAGGTTTGAGGGGGCGTCAGCCCCAGCATTTT.

The chain uses TRBV10-3 and TRBJ2-5; D not resolved. Germline lookup yields CDR1 ENHRY and CDR2 SYGVKD. Between the trimmed V and J ends, which lost 0 bases and 5 bases, there was a span of 1 base. The CDR3 is 11 amino acids. The CDR3 is CAISESETQYF. The DNA for the CDR3 is TGTGCCATCAGTGAGTCGGAGACCCAGTACTTC.

The CDR3 bases are TGTGCCACCCACCGGGGGGGGGCAGAGGAAAAACTGTTTTTT. It yields the protein CATHRGGAEEKLFF. The chain recombines TRBV27 with TRBJ1-4; perhaps TRBD1 as D (6 bases). Germline V lookup: CDR1 MNHEY, CDR2 SMNVEV (reference sequence). The CDR3 sequence is 14 residues long. With 10 bases removed from V and 8 bases from J, the gap between germline ends came to 20 bases.

The chain links TRBV5-5 to TRBJ2-5, with 14 bases fitting TRBD2. The CDR3 has 15 amino acids. The J segment lost 11 bases and the V segment lost 4 bases, leaving 10 bases of the junction unmatched. CDR1 is SGHKS and CDR2 is YYEKEE in the germline V gene (reference sequence). CDR3 DNA sequence: TGTGCCAGCAGCGGCCTGGGACTAGCGGGGGTCCAACAGTACTTC. Its protein is CASSGLGLAGVQQYF.

The rearrangement uses TRBV6-6 and TRBJ2-7; TRBD2 matches at 8 bases. Unmatched junction bases numbered 9, after V lost 4 bases and J lost 1 base. Germline V gene lookup returns CDR1 MNHNY and CDR2 SVGAGI (reference sequence). This CDR3 is built from 16 residues. CDR3 nucleotides: TGTGCCAGCAGTTCCAGCGGGAGCGGGGAATCCTACGAGCAGTACTTC. Protein sequence: CASSSSGSGESYEQYF.

The chain employs TRBV13 and TRBJ1-4, with 7 nucleotides matching TRBD1. The CDR3 consists of 14 residues. Germline-derived CDR1 and CDR2 are PRHDT and FYEKMQ (reference sequence). V lost 5 bases and J lost 5; bases outside the gene matches: 5. CDR3 DNA sequence: TGTGCCAGCAGCGCGGGGACAGAGAATGAAAAACTGTTTTTT. The encoded protein is CASSAGTENEKLFF.

This sequence joins TRBV12-3 or TRBV12-4 and TRBJ2-3, with D tentatively TRBD2 (6 bases). This CDR3 has 11 residues. V lost 8 bases and J lost 6, with 9 bases in between. The CDR3 DNA is TGTGCCAGCCTTCGGGGGGATACGCAGTATTTT. Its translation: CASLRGDTQYF.

V and J are TRBV18 and TRBJ1-1; 10 bases agree with TRBD1. This CDR3 is built from 17 residues. Unmatched junction bases numbered 7, after V lost 0 bases and J lost 3 bases. The V gene's germline CDR1 is KGHSH and CDR2 LQKENI. Here the CDR3 DNA reads TGTGCCAGCTCACCACCGGGACAGGGGATCGGGTACACTGAAGCTTTCTTT. As protein: CASSPPGQGIGYTEAFF. The variable domain in full, with the rest retrieved from reference TRBV18 and TRBJ1-1, is NAGVMQNPRHLVRRRGQEARLRCSPMKGHSHVYWYRQLPEEGLKFMVYLQKENIIDESGMPKERFSAEFPKEGPSILRIQQVVRGDSAAYFCASSPPGQGIGYTEAFFGQGTRLTVV.

The rearrangement links TRBV15 to TRBJ2-4; 7 positions match TRBD1. Germline CDR1 reads LNHNV; CDR2 reads YYDKDF (reference sequence). CDR3 length equals 13 residues. The V segment lost 9 bases and the J segment 4 bases; nucleotides outside the gene matches: 6. CDR3 nucleotide sequence: TGTGCCACGCAGGACAGGATTAAAAACATTCAGTACTTC. This encodes CATQDRIKNIQYF.

The gene calls are TRBV12-5 and TRBJ2-4; D unresolved. The V end lost 3 bases, the J end lost 8 bases, and 20 bases lay between the germline ends. The germline CDR1 and CDR2 sequences are LGHNT and FRNRAP. The CDR3 extends over 16 amino acids. The CDR3 coding sequence is TGTGCTAGTGGTTTTCCCCTCCGGGTCGGTGGTGACATTCAGTACTTC. Translated, it gives CASGFPLRVGGDIQYF.

The chain links TRBV19 to TRBJ1-2; 9 bases agree with TRBD1. CDR3 length: 19 amino acids. With 3 bases clipped from V and 0 bases from J, the junction kept 14 bases outside the gene matches. The germline V gene encodes CDR1 LNHDA and CDR2 SQIVND (reference sequence). The CDR3 is CASSILVFGQGIPNYGYTF. CDR3 sequence (DNA): TGTGCCAGTAGTATCTTGGTTTTCGGACAGGGGATACCTAACTATGGCTACACCTTC.

The chain couples TRBV5-1 to TRBJ2-7; tentatively, D is TRBD2 (6 bases). Trimming removed 2 bases at V and 7 bases at J, with 19 bases between. Germline values: CDR1 SGHRS, CDR2 YFSETQ. CDR3 length equals 15 residues. The CDR3 DNA reads as TGCGCCAGCAGCTTAGGAGGGCAGGGATACAGGGAGCAGTACTTC. It is translated as CASSLGGQGYREQYF.

The CDR3 sequence is CASSYRGLETQYF. CDR3 sequence (DNA): TGTGCCAGCAGTTACAGGGGGCTAGAGACCCAGTACTTC. The V call is TRBV6-6, the J call TRBJ2-5, with 7 bases lining up with TRBD1. V was pared by 2 bases and J by 4 bases, with 1 base of the junction left unmatched. Germline loops: CDR1 MNHNY, CDR2 SVGAGI (reference sequence). The CDR3 totals 13 residues.

The chain employs TRBV7-2 and TRBJ2-1; no firm D call. CDR1 SGHTA and CDR2 FQGNSA come from the germline V gene. V lost 1 base, J lost 5 bases, and 15 bases lay in between. The CDR3 loop spans 16 amino acids. CDR3 protein: CASSLVSAAFNNEQFF. In DNA form, the CDR3 reads TGTGCCAGCAGCTTAGTGTCGGCAGCCTTCAACAATGAGCAGTTCTTC.

In nucleotides, the CDR3 is TGCGCCAGCAGTCGCATACCCCACGGACAGGGAGACACTGAAGCTTTCTTT. Encoded protein: CASSRIPHGQGDTEAFF. V usage is TRBV4-1 and J usage is TRBJ1-1, with TRBD1 matching over 8 bases. The CDR3 loop spans 17 amino acids. V was pared by 6 bases and J by 3 bases, with 15 bases of the junction left unmatched. Looked up from germline, CDR1 is MGHRA and CDR2 is YSYEKL.

CDR3: CASSEIDRTNYGYTF. The CDR3 DNA reads as TGTGCCAGCAGTGAAATTGACAGGACTAACTATGGCTACACCTTC. J is TRBJ1-2 and V is TRBV2, with D perhaps matching TRBD1 (6 bases). V shed 2 bases and J shed 0 bases, with 10 bases lying between them. CDR1 and CDR2 from the germline V gene are SNHLY and FYNNEI. This CDR3 has 15 amino acids. The full variable domain, rest sourced from reference TRBV2 and TRBJ1-2, is EPEVTQTPSHQVTQMGQEVILRCVPISNHLYFYWYRQILGQKVEFLVSFYNNEISEKSEIFDDQFSVERPDGSNFTLKIRSTKLEDSAMYFCASSEIDRTNYGYTFGSGTRLTVV.

The chain joins TRBV19 to TRBJ1-3; maybe TRBD1 (6 bases). V lost 3 bases and J lost 0, with 15 bases in between. CDR3 length: 17 amino acids. Germline V gene data show CDR1 as LNHDA and CDR2 as SQIVND (reference sequence). The CDR3 region is CASSIRQATFSGNTIYF. CDR3 sequence (DNA): TGTGCCAGTAGTATTCGACAGGCCACGTTCTCTGGAAACACCATATATTTT.

The count of this clone is one. The chain links TRBV6-5 to TRBJ2-1, with 13 positions matching TRBD2. The length of the CDR3 is 15 residues. Trimming took 5 bases from V and 6 from J; bases not matched to a gene: 4. Germline CDR1 is MNHEY and CDR2 is SVGAGI. CDR3 nucleotide sequence: TGTGCCAGCAGTCGAGGACTAGCGGGGGCCAATGAGCAGTTCTTC. Its translation: CASSRGLAGANEQFF.

The chain links TRBV5-4 to TRBJ2-7; 7 bases align to TRBD1. Trimming cost V 0 bases and J 4 bases; bases outside gene matches: 7. In germline, CDR1 is SGHNT, CDR2 YYREEE (reference sequence). This CDR3 is built from 15 residues. CDR3 DNA: TGTGCCAGCAGCTTGGGACAGGGAGTAAGGTACGAGCAGTACTTC. Translating it yields CASSLGQGVRYEQYF.

This chain links TRBV19 with TRBJ2-2; D is possibly TRBD1 or TRBD2 (5 bases each). Germline lookup yields CDR1 LNHDA and CDR2 SQIVND (reference sequence). The CDR3 sequence is 14 residues long. V dropped 8 bases and J dropped 0 bases, with 10 bases sitting between them. The CDR3 nucleotides read TGTGCCAGTTGCCTGGGGGCGAACACCGGGGAGCTGTTTTTT. It codes for CASCLGANTGELFF.

There are a few counts of this clone. CDR3: CASSLTRGDNTIYF. DNA of the CDR3: TGTGCCAGCAGCCTCACACGGGGTGATAACACCATATATTTT. The chain has TRBV7-9 and TRBJ1-3; D gene unclear. The V end lost 5 bases, the J end lost 7 bases, and 15 bases lay between the germline ends. The CDR3 loop spans 14 amino acids. CDR1 SEHNR and CDR2 FQNEAQ come from the germline V gene (reference sequence).